Listed below are T cell receptor beta chains from one sample, sequenced in a study of T-cell reconstitution after alpha-beta-depleted transplantation in children. TCRdb processed the PCR reads anew with MiXCR; each CDR3 protein has one entry. The sample lists about 440,000 distinct CDR3 sequences, approximately 41% seen once, with 27% in the top ten. The sample in question was PBMCs, obtained before TCRalphabeta/CD19-depleted stem cell transplant. These TCRs come from a girl aged 2-10 years with aplastic anemia, due to receive a stem cell transplant. Each CDR3 is given with its conserved first and last residue. The D gene is left open where the match is weak. Size values are once, few and many counts, or a class for expanded clones, and some rows have none.

CDR3: CSARVSAAQETQYF
DNA: TGCAGTGCTAGAGTTTCGGCAGCACAAGAGACCCAGTACTTC
J: TRBJ2-5
size: NA
D: NA
V: TRBV20-1

CDR3: CASSVGRTAGETQYF
DNA: TGTGCCAGCAGCGTAGGACGCACGGCGGGGGAGACCCAGTACTTC
J: TRBJ2-5
size: few
D: NA
V: TRBV9

CDR3: CASMPGGNTGELFF
DNA: TGTGCCAGCATGCCCGGGGGAAACACCGGGGAGCTGTTTTTT
J: TRBJ2-2
size: NA
D: NA
V: TRBV12-3/TRBV12-4

CDR3: CASSALQGRTYGYTF
DNA: TGTGCCAGCAGTGCGCTACAGGGGCGTACCTATGGCTACACCTTC
J: TRBJ1-2
size: NA
D: TRBD1
V: TRBV6-1

CDR3: CASSLTGPTNTQYF
DNA: TGTGCCAGCAGCTTGACAGGACCCACCAATACGCAGTATTTT
J: TRBJ2-3
size: NA
D: NA
V: TRBV5-5

CDR3: CASSDDRAGANVLTF
DNA: TGCGCCAGCAGCGATGACAGGGCTGGGGCCAACGTCCTGACTTTC
J: TRBJ2-6
size: many
D: TRBD1
V: TRBV5-1

CDR3: CSVREGTSGYEQYF
DNA: TGCAGCGTTCGGGAGGGGACTAGCGGCTACGAGCAGTACTTC
J: TRBJ2-7
size: few
D: TRBD2
V: TRBV29-1

CDR3: CASSFRGQGDEQFF
DNA: TGTGCCAGCAGTTTCCGCGGTCAGGGGGATGAGCAGTTCTTC
J: TRBJ2-1
size: many
D: TRBD1
V: TRBV12-3/TRBV12-4

CDR3: CSVSGGPSNYGYTF
DNA: TGCAGCGTTTCAGGGGGCCCCTCTAACTATGGCTACACCTTC
J: TRBJ1-2
size: many
D: TRBD1
V: TRBV29-1

CDR3: CSAARQGQTQYF
DNA: TGCAGTGCTGCGAGACAGGGTCAGACCCAGTACTTC
J: TRBJ2-5
size: NA
D: TRBD1
V: TRBV20-1

CDR3: CASSSGVGDTQYF
DNA: TGCGCCAGCAGCTCCGGGGTGGGAGATACGCAGTATTTT
J: TRBJ2-3
size: NA
D: NA
V: TRBV5-1

CDR3: CASSLAAGTVGELFF
DNA: TGTGCCAGCAGCCTAGCAGCGGGAACGGTCGGGGAGCTGTTTTTT
J: TRBJ2-2
size: NA
D: TRBD2
V: TRBV7-2

CDR3: CASSSLSGNTIYF
DNA: TGTGCCAGCAGCTCCCTCTCTGGAAACACCATATATTTT
J: TRBJ1-3
size: few
D: NA
V: TRBV7-2

CDR3: CSVGGVLDTWDEQFF
DNA: TGCAGCGTTGGAGGTGTTTTGGACACCTGGGATGAGCAGTTCTTC
J: TRBJ2-1
size: NA
D: NA
V: TRBV29-1

CDR3: CASSLGGFGTGELFF
DNA: TGCGCCAGCAGCTTGGGGGGGTTTGGAACCGGGGAGCTGTTTTTT
J: TRBJ2-2
size: NA
D: NA
V: TRBV5-1

CDR3: CSARDLDRGRWNQPQHF
DNA: TGCAGTGCTAGAGATCTGGACAGGGGGCGCTGGAATCAGCCCCAGCATTTT
J: TRBJ1-5
size: NA
D: TRBD1
V: TRBV20-1

CDR3: CASRDSSSYEQYF
DNA: TGTGCCAGCAGAGACAGTAGCTCCTACGAGCAGTACTTC
J: TRBJ2-7
size: once
D: NA
V: TRBV12-3/TRBV12-4

CDR3: CASSRKGTSGRIPYHNEQFF
DNA: TGTGCCAGCAGCCGCAAGGGGACTAGCGGGAGGATCCCCTACCACAATGAGCAGTTCTTC
J: TRBJ2-1
size: few
D: TRBD2
V: TRBV7-2

CDR3: CASSPRTGPNQPQHF
DNA: TGTGCCAGCAGCCCTCGTACAGGTCCCAATCAGCCCCAGCATTTT
J: TRBJ1-5
size: NA
D: NA
V: TRBV12-3/TRBV12-4

CDR3: CASSRTSGGAGYEQYF
DNA: TGTGCCAGCAGCCGGACTAGCGGGGGGGCCGGGTATGAGCAGTACTTC
J: TRBJ2-7
size: NA
D: TRBD2
V: TRBV6-1